This record looks at one T cell receptor (beta chain) sequence and its context. The sample comes from a study of blood T cell repertoires in COVID-19. Across the whole study: T cells, B-cell-depleted T cells, or PBMCs supplied cDNA or gDNA.

Clones were sequenced by immunoSEQ multiplex PCR, and TCRdb holds only the in-frame ones, with some missing. The sample shows 150,000 to 200,000 clones, about 79% of them seen only once. The specimen sequenced was peripheral blood. This TCR was recovered from a woman in her 70s with acute or convalescent COVID-19.

The CDR3 loop reads CASSGGVEQFF. The CDR3 DNA follows: TGTGCCAGCAGCGGAGGGGTTGAGCAGTTCTTC. The J gene is TRBJ2-1, the V gene TRBV11-3, with a possible D match to TRBD2 (6 bases). The CDR3 has 11 amino acids. The germline V gene has CDR1 SGHNT and CDR2 YENEEA. The ends were cut back, 5 bases at V and 9 bases at J, with 8 bases in the middle.